This T cell receptor beta chain was sequenced in a study of T cell repertoires in cytomegalovirus infection. Study-level background: Through public TCR beta signatures, both CMV infection and matching HLA type were indicated.

Each CDR3 protein gets one entry after TCRdb re-called the reads with MiXCR. The sample carries approximately 500,000 distinct CDR3 sequences, approximately 26% recorded once. This clonotype was seen a handful of times. Its antigen is still unknown. Whole-study results and caveats: HLA-C-restricted CMV clonotypes gave the most frequent clonotype in two of eight donors.

The germline V gene has CDR1 MNHEY and CDR2 SVGEGT. Deletions cut 7 bases from V and 4 bases from J, with 11 bases between. The CDR3 is made up of 13 amino acids. What was sequenced was PBMCs. This chain links TRBV6-2 or TRBV6-3 with TRBJ2-1; D may be TRBD1 (6 bases). The sequence came from a human donor in good health (CMV status not recorded). Some clones in this sample may be carry-over from other donors' samples. The CDR3 protein is CASKYREYNEQFF. The CDR3 DNA reads as TGTGCCAGCAAGTACAGGGAATACAATGAGCAGTTCTTC.